The 29 T cell receptor beta chains given below trace back to one sample, sequenced in a study of vaccination and CD4 T cells after COVID-19. With the Oncomine TCR Beta short-read assay, DNA from cultured CD4+ T cells was sequenced. Using its own MiXCR run on the PCR reads, TCRdb lists one record per CDR3 protein. The sample lists some 11,000 distinct CDR3 sequences, roughly 26% seen once, with 20% to 30% in the top ten. No antigen has been identified for these receptors. Treatment in this sample: approximately nine-day PBMC culture with coronavirus spike peptide pools or control peptides (ViraFEST assay). The sample comprised cultured CD4+ T cells from blood. These receptors came from a human donor with COVID-19.

This clonotype appeared a few times. The rearrangement uses TRBV7-2 and TRBJ1-2; 9 bases align to TRBD1. CDR3 length: 13 residues. The germline V gene has CDR1 SGHTA and CDR2 FQGNSA. V dropped 6 bases and J dropped 4; count of bases not matched to a gene: 3. CDR3 in DNA: TGTGCCAGCAGACAGACAGGGGGCTATGGCTACACCTTC. Translated: CASRQTGGYGYTF.

The CDR3 protein is CASSLQTGLETQYF. CDR3 bases: TGTGCCAGCAGCTTACAGACAGGCTTAGAGACCCAGTACTTC. The genes are TRBV7-9 and TRBJ2-5, with D possibly being TRBD1 (6 bases). Trimming removed 2 bases at V and 4 bases at J, with 11 bases between. Germline CDR1 and CDR2: SEHNR and FQNEAQ (reference sequence). CDR3 size: 14 residues.

This clonotype is labeled as medium-sized (0.01 to 0.1%). This chain's CDR3 is CASSDRINYGYTF. The CDR3 DNA reads TGTGCCAGCAGCGACAGGATTAACTATGGCTACACCTTC. This chain joins TRBV6-1 and TRBJ1-2; D is possibly TRBD1 (6 bases). Germline CDR1 reads MNHNS; CDR2 reads SASEGT. The germline V and J ends were trimmed by 6 bases and 1 base, with 9 bases remaining between them. The length of the CDR3 is 13 residues.

The chain joins TRBV4-2 to TRBJ2-2; D is undetermined. From germline, CDR1 is LGHNA and CDR2 YNFKEQ. This CDR3 region has 13 residues. Trimming shortened V by 6 bases and J by 3 bases, and 8 bases separated the two germline ends. CDR3 in DNA: TGTGCCAGCAGTGGGATGGACACCGGGGAGCTGTTTTTT. This translates into CASSGMDTGELFF.

This clonotype was counted only a few times. The V and J genes are TRBV6-1 and TRBJ2-7; D unresolved. The ends were cut back, 1 base at V and 7 bases at J, with 14 bases in the middle. Germline CDR1 and CDR2: MNHNS and SASEGT. This CDR3 contains 14 residues. The CDR3 bases are TGTGCCAGCAGTGAAGTTCACAACCGTTTTGAGCAGTACTTC. Protein product: CASSEVHNRFEQYF.

This chain uses TRBV18 with TRBJ2-3, with D perhaps assigned TRBD1 or TRBD2 (5 bases each). The V end was cut by 2 bases, the J end by 6 bases, with 15 bases between. The CDR3 runs 15 residues. Germline CDR1 is KGHSH and CDR2 is LQKENI. CDR3 sequence: CASSPGTVMRDTQYF. CDR3 bases: TGTGCCAGCTCACCAGGGACCGTCATGCGTGATACGCAGTATTTT. Using reference TRBV18 and TRBJ2-3 for the parts outside the CDR3, the full variable domain is NAGVMQNPRHLVRRRGQEARLRCSPMKGHSHVYWYRQLPEEGLKFMVYLQKENIIDESGMPKERFSAEFPKEGPSILRIQQVVRGDSAAYFCASSPGTVMRDTQYFGPGTRLTVL.

The chain couples TRBV10-2 to TRBJ1-5; 10 bases are a match to TRBD1. The CDR3 consists of 16 residues. Trimming cost V 3 bases and J 4 bases; bases outside gene matches: 6. From germline, CDR1 is WSHSY and CDR2 SAAADI. The DNA of the CDR3 is TGCGCCAGCAGTGACCGACAGGGGGCCTCTAATCAGCCCCAGCATTTT. Amino acids: CASSDRQGASNQPQHF.

The chain is built from TRBV2 and TRBJ2-7, with D possibly matching TRBD1 (5 bases). Germline V lookup: CDR1 SNHLY, CDR2 FYNNEI. The V and J ends lost 4 bases and 0 bases respectively, with 13 bases between them. There are 15 residues in the CDR3. CDR3 in amino acids: CASSVQGISSYEQYF. The CDR3 DNA is TGTGCCAGCAGTGTCCAGGGAATTTCCTCCTACGAGCAGTACTTC.

The chain joins TRBV28 to TRBJ1-1; D not certain. The CDR3 runs to 16 residues. Trimming removed 5 bases from V and 0 bases from J, with 16 bases in between. Per germline, CDR1 MDHEN and CDR2 SYDVKM. This chain's CDR3 is CASSPIGWGMNTEAFF. The DNA of the CDR3 is TGTGCCAGCAGTCCGATAGGGTGGGGAATGAACACTGAAGCTTTCTTT.

This chain links TRBV29-1 with TRBJ1-2; 7 bases agree with TRBD1. Germline CDR1 and CDR2: SQVTM and ANQGSEA. The CDR3 has 12 amino acids. Trimming removed 1 base from V and 6 bases from J; junction bases left unmatched: 2. CDR3 sequence: CSVEATGNGYTF. The CDR3 coding sequence is TGCAGCGTTGAAGCGACAGGGAATGGCTACACCTTC.

The chain links TRBV18 to TRBJ1-2; TRBD1 matches 10 bases. The trim removed 1 base at V and 6 bases at J, leaving 5 bases unmatched. CDR1 and CDR2 (germline): KGHSH, LQKENI. CDR3 length equals 15 residues. The CDR3 protein is CASSPQPTGGDGYTF. As DNA, the CDR3 is TGTGCCAGCTCACCACAACCGACAGGGGGCGATGGCTACACCTTC.

The V call is TRBV28, the J call TRBJ1-2, with D perhaps TRBD1 (5 bases). This CDR3 has 14 amino acids. Deletions cut 3 bases from V and 7 bases from J, with 15 bases between. From germline, CDR1 is MDHEN and CDR2 SYDVKM. CDR3 sequence (DNA): TGTGCCAGCAGTTTTCGCGGGGCTGGCCTTGGCTACACCTTC. Translated: CASSFRGAGLGYTF.

The chain links TRBV5-1 to TRBJ2-2; the match to TRBD2 covers 7 bases. With V trimmed by 5 bases and J by 9 bases, 13 bases remained unmatched. CDR1 and CDR2 from the germline V gene are SGHRS and YFSETQ. The CDR3 runs 15 residues. CDR3 region: CASSRRASGPRELFF. CDR3 sequence (DNA): TGCGCCAGCAGTCGCAGGGCTAGCGGTCCCCGGGAGCTGTTTTTT.

This chain joins TRBV7-2 and TRBJ1-3; D gene unclear. This CDR3 is 14 amino acids long. Germline CDR1 SGHTA, CDR2 FQGNSA. Trimming took off 6 bases at V and 2 bases at J, with 11 bases between the two ends. CDR3 protein: CASSSAPAGNTIYF. CDR3 nucleotide sequence: TGTGCCAGCAGTTCGGCTCCCGCTGGAAACACCATATATTTT. Based on the CDR3 plus reference TRBV7-2 and TRBJ1-3, the full variable domain is GAGVSQSPSNKVTEKGKDVELRCDPISGHTALYWYRQSLGQGLEFLIYFQGNSAPDKSGLPSDRFSAERTGGSVSTLTIQRTQQEDSAVYLCASSSAPAGNTIYFGEGSWLTVV.

There are a few counts of this clonotype. V and J are TRBV15 and TRBJ1-2; 7 bases agree with TRBD1. The CDR3 is 14 amino acids. V dropped 8 bases and J dropped 2; count of bases not matched to a gene: 8. The germline gives CDR1 LNHNV, CDR2 YYDKDF (reference sequence). The CDR3, as DNA: TGTGCCACCTCTTTGACAGGGACCAACTATGGCTACACCTTC. Translating it yields CATSLTGTNYGYTF.

The sample holds a few counts of this clonotype. This chain's CDR3 is CASSAGVRTEAFF. DNA for the CDR3: TGTGCCAGCAGTGCCGGGGTTCGGACTGAAGCTTTCTTT. The chain links TRBV2 to TRBJ1-1, with no clear D. The V gene's germline CDR1 is SNHLY and CDR2 FYNNEI. Between the trimmed V and J ends, which lost 4 bases and 5 bases, there was a span of 11 bases. The CDR3 runs 13 residues. Complete variable domain (other parts from reference TRBV2 and TRBJ1-1): EPEVTQTPSHQVTQMGQEVILRCVPISNHLYFYWYRQILGQKVEFLVSFYNNEISEKSEIFDDQFSVERPDGSNFTLKIRSTKLEDSAMYFCASSAGVRTEAFFGQGTRLTVV.

By frequency in the sample, this clonotype is medium-sized. V gene TRBV6-2 or TRBV6-3 combines with J gene TRBJ1-2; unclear D gene. The CDR3 runs to 14 residues. From germline, CDR1 is MNHEY and CDR2 SVGEGT. V lost 10 bases, J lost 0 bases, and 15 bases lay in between. CDR3 amino acids: CATLGAPANYGYTF. The DNA of the CDR3 is TGTGCCACTCTTGGTGCGCCCGCTAACTATGGCTACACCTTC.

This clonotype was observed a few times. This chain joins TRBV5-4 and TRBJ2-1; 9 bases match TRBD1. The CDR3 covers 15 residues. J gave up 7 bases and V 3 bases, and 8 bases lay outside the gene matches. CDR1 SGHNT and CDR2 YYREEE come from the germline V gene (reference sequence). The CDR3 DNA follows: TGTGCCAGCAGCTCCGGGACAGGGAATGGGAATGAGCAGTTCTTC. Its translation is CASSSGTGNGNEQFF.

This clonotype was counted a single time. V and J are TRBV4-3 and TRBJ2-2, with D possibly TRBD2 on 6 matching bases. The germline V gene encodes CDR1 LGHNA and CDR2 YSLEER. V gave up 1 base and J gave up 5 bases, with 14 bases separating them. This CDR3 has 16 residues. The CDR3 DNA follows: TGCGCCAGCAGCCAAGGGAGAGGGGCGGGAACCGGGGAGCTGTTTTTT. Translated: CASSQGRGAGTGELFF.

The V gene is TRBV6-1, the J gene TRBJ2-2; possibly TRBD1 for D (5 bases). Trimming cost V 8 bases and J 1 base, with 8 bases left between them. The CDR3 extends over 13 amino acids. Germline values: CDR1 MNHNS, CDR2 SASEGT. CDR3: CASETGNTGELFF. The CDR3 region has the DNA TGTGCCAGCGAAACAGGGAACACCGGGGAGCTGTTTTTT.

This clonotype was observed a handful of times. The chain employs TRBV10-3 and TRBJ1-1; D unresolved. The V and J ends lost 4 bases and 1 base respectively, with 7 bases between them. The germline gives CDR1 ENHRY, CDR2 SYGVKD. This CDR3 comprises 13 residues. This chain's CDR3 is CAISASTNTEAFF. DNA for the CDR3: TGTGCCATCAGTGCCTCAACGAACACTGAAGCTTTCTTT.

The V gene is TRBV20-1, the J gene TRBJ1-2; possible D gene TRBD1, 5 bases. Germline values: CDR1 DFQATT, CDR2 SNEGSKA (reference sequence). CDR3 length: 14 residues. Trimming removed 0 bases at V and 6 bases at J, with 14 bases between. The CDR3 bases are TGCAGTGCTAGAGAAGGTGGGGCAGGGCATGGCTACACCTTC. It codes for CSAREGGAGHGYTF.

The chain uses TRBV7-9 and TRBJ1-1; 12 bases map to TRBD1. The CDR3 runs to 18 residues. Per germline, CDR1 SEHNR and CDR2 FQNEAQ (reference sequence). With V trimmed by 3 bases and J by 0 bases, 8 bases remained unmatched. The CDR3: CASSLGTGGHSMNTEAFF. The CDR3 DNA reads TGTGCCAGCAGCTTGGGGACAGGGGGCCACTCCATGAACACTGAAGCTTTCTTT.

The CDR3 DNA follows: TGTGCCAGCAGTTCCCAGCGGGGGAGATACAATGAGCAGTTCTTC. Residues: CASSSQRGRYNEQFF. The rearrangement joins TRBV27 to TRBJ2-1; TRBD2 matches at 8 bases. Germline V gene lookup returns CDR1 MNHEY and CDR2 SMNVEV (reference sequence). J lost 4 bases, V lost 4 bases, and 6 bases had no gene match. The CDR3 consists of 15 residues.

This clonotype has just a few counts. The chain couples TRBV7-2 to TRBJ2-7, with TRBD2 identical over 10 bases. The CDR3 loop spans 15 amino acids. Looked up from germline, CDR1 is SGHTA and CDR2 is FQGNSA. V lost 5 bases, J lost 2 bases, and 6 bases stayed unmatched. The CDR3 DNA sequence: TGTGCCAGCAGCGACTCTCTAGCGGGGGCCTACGAGCAGTACTTC. Encoded protein: CASSDSLAGAYEQYF. Complete variable domain (other parts from reference TRBV7-2 and TRBJ2-7): GAGVSQSPSNKVTEKGKDVELRCDPISGHTALYWYRQSLGQGLEFLIYFQGNSAPDKSGLPSDRFSAERTGGSVSTLTIQRTQQEDSAVYLCASSDSLAGAYEQYFGPGTRLTVT.

This clonotype showed up just a few times. This rearrangement joins TRBV28 to TRBJ1-6, with a possible D match to TRBD1 (6 bases). Trimming shortened V by 5 bases and J by 5 bases, and 13 bases separated the two germline ends. This CDR3 contains 15 residues. Germline V CDR1 and CDR2: MDHEN, SYDVKM. The CDR3 sequence is CASSEQGRDNSPLHF. The CDR3 bases are TGTGCCAGCAGTGAACAGGGCAGAGATAATTCACCCCTCCACTTT.

This chain uses TRBV5-4 with TRBJ1-2; weak D call: TRBD1 (5 bases). Trimming took 1 base from V and 6 from J, leaving 10 bases between them. CDR3 length equals 13 residues. The germline V gene encodes CDR1 SGHNT and CDR2 YYREEE (reference sequence). CDR3 DNA sequence: TGTGCCAGCAGCTTGCAGGGAAGCGATGGCTACACCTTC. It encodes CASSLQGSDGYTF.

V usage is TRBV20-1 and J usage is TRBJ1-2; a weak D match, TRBD1 (6 bases). Germline V gene lookup returns CDR1 DFQATT and CDR2 SNEGSKA (reference sequence). The CDR3 is 18 residues long. Trimming pared 6 bases from V and 3 bases from J, leaving 29 bases between. This chain's CDR3 is CSAKPRFGQPEGYYGYTF. The CDR3 DNA reads TGCAGTGCCAAACCCAGATTTGGACAGCCTGAGGGTTACTATGGCTACACCTTC.

The chain links TRBV5-1 to TRBJ1-1; a possible D gene is TRBD1 (5 bases). Trimming took off 1 base at V and 2 bases at J, with 9 bases between the two ends. Germline lookup yields CDR1 SGHRS and CDR2 YFSETQ. CDR3 length: 14 amino acids. The CDR3 DNA reads TGCGCCAGCAGCTTGTTCCAGGGAAACACTGAAGCTTTCTTT. Translated: CASSLFQGNTEAFF.